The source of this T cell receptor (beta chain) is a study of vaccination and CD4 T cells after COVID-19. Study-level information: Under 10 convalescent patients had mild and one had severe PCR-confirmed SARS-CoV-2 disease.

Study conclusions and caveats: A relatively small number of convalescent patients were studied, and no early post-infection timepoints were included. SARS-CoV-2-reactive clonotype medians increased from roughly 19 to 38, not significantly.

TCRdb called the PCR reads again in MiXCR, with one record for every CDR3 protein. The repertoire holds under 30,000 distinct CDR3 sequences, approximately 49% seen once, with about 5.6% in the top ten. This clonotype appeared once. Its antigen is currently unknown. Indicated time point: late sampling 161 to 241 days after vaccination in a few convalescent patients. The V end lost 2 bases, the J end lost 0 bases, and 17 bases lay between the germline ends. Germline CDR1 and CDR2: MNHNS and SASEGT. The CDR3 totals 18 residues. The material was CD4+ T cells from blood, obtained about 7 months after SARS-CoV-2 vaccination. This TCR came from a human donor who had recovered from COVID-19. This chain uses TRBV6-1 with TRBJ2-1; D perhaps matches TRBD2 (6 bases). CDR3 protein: CASSEMRRGPSSYNEQFF. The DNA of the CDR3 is TGTGCCAGCAGTGAAATGAGGCGGGGACCCAGCTCCTACAATGAGCAGTTCTTC.